This T cell receptor (beta chain) comes out of a study of tumor-infiltrating lymphocytes in primary liver carcinoma. For this clonotype: Its antigen is unknown.

Trimming pared 7 bases from V and 3 bases from J, leaving 16 bases between. The CDR3 covers 15 residues. cDNA specific to TCR beta was made from 500 to 650 ng of total RNA, with a constant-region primer employed for priming. Libraries covering TCR beta were generated through three nested multiplex PCR rounds (using a slightly modified ARM-PCR). A C-beta reverse primer was combined with TRBV1-TRBV30 forward primers in the first two PCR rounds, and each round had 10 cycles. TCRdb re-called the multiplex PCR reads through MiXCR, storing one row per CDR3 protein. The sample shows 300,000 to 400,000 distinct CDR3 sequences, less than 70% of them seen only once. Germline DNA was also extracted, and blood RNA derived from unsorted whole blood. Peripheral blood, approximately 4 milliliters, was collected prior to surgery. Overall study findings and caveats: In the absence of sorting, bulk samples left CD4+ and CD8+ repertoires uncompared.

The chain carries TRBV12-3 or TRBV12-4 and TRBJ2-1, with a possible D match to TRBD1 (7 bases). Specimen: peripheral blood. The receptor was isolated from a man aged 35 to 55 with primary liver carcinoma and hepatitis B virus infection. CDR3 DNA sequence: TGTGCCAGCACCCAGGGGGGAGTCTACTACAATGAGCAGTTCTTC. It codes for CASTQGGVYYNEQFF.